Reported below is one T cell receptor (beta chain). The antigen is not known. This sample was included in a study of a mutant IDH1 vaccine in newly diagnosed glioma. Across the study: Previous treatment comprised radiotherapy, temozolomide, or both, mostly both.

Trimming removed 3 bases from V and 10 bases from J, with 12 bases in between. The CDR3 length is 12 residues. Germline values: CDR1 SGHTA, CDR2 FQGNSA. Repertoires were generated with immunoSEQ multiplex PCR, while TCRdb's copy carries only in-frame clones and drops some. Of fewer than 35,000 clones in the sample, around 80% were seen once. Time point defined: week 11, during vaccination. The content of each vaccine dose was 300 ug of mutant IDH1 20-mer peptide, and topical imiquimod accompanied it. The source is a man between 25 and 39 years old with glioma. The chain is built from TRBV7-2 and TRBJ1-1; the D is unclear. Sequencing used PBMCs, obtained from a glioma patient whose treatment included an IDH1 peptide vaccine. CDR3 protein: CASSFEKVGAFF. The CDR3 nucleotides are TGTGCCAGCAGCTTCGAGAAGGTCGGAGCTTTCTTT. The variable domain in full, with the rest retrieved from reference TRBV7-2 and TRBJ1-1, is GAGVSQSPSNKVTEKGKDVELRCDPISGHTALYWYRQSLGQGLEFLIYFQGNSAPDKSGLPSDRFSAERTGGSVSTLTIQRTQQEDSAVYLCASSFEKVGAFFGQGTRLTVV.